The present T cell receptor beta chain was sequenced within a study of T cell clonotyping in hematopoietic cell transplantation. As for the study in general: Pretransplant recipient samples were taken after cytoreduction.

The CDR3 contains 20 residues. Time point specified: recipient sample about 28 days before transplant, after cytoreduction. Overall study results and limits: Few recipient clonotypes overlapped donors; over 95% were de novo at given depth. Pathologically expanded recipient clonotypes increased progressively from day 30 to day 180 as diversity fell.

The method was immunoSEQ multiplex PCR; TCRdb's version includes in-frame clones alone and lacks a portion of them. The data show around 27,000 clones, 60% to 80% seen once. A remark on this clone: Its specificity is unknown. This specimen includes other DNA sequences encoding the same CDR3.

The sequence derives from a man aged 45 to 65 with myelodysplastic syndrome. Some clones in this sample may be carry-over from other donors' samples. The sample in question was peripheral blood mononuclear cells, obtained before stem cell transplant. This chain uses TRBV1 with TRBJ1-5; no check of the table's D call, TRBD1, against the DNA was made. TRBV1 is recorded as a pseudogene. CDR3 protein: CTSSQHAGQRSKGSNQPQHF. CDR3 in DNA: TGCACCAGCAGCCAACACGCGGGACAGCGTTCAAAGGGTAGCAATCAGCCCCAGCATTTT.